Listed below are T cell receptor beta chains from one sample, sequenced in a study of CD8 T cells in ankylosing spondylitis. TCRdb reprocessed the 5' RACE reads via MiXCR and lists one record per CDR3 protein. The data contain about 36,000 distinct CDR3 sequences, 6% of them singletons. Sequencing input: blood, either unsorted or a sorted T cell fraction (not recorded which). The source of these receptors is a male donor with ankylosing spondylitis or in good health (not recorded which). Each CDR3 is given with its conserved first and last residue. The order of the fields is V gene, J gene, D gene, clone size, CDR3 DNA, CDR3 protein. A D gene is named only where the DNA matches it firmly. Rows may omit the clone size; those that give it use once, few, many or a size class.

TRBV11-2,TRBJ2-1,TRBD2,.,TGTGCCGGCGGGCGGGAGCTCTACAATGAGCAGTTCTTC,CAGGRELYNEQFF
TRBV4-3,TRBJ2-7,.,many,TGCGCCAGCAGCCAAGATCCCCCTGACGGGGTCATCTACGAGCAGTACTTC,CASSQDPPDGVIYEQYF
TRBV14,TRBJ2-5,.,many,TGTGCCAGCAGCCACGGAGAGACCCAGTACTTC,CASSHGETQYF
TRBV2,TRBJ2-1,TRBD1,.,TGTGCCAGCGGGAGACAGGGGGGTTACAATGAGCAGTTCTTC,CASGRQGGYNEQFF
TRBV6-2/TRBV6-3,TRBJ2-7,TRBD1,many,TGTGCCAGCAGTTACCCGCGTTTGGACAGGACATACGAGCAGTACTTC,CASSYPRLDRTYEQYF
TRBV5-6,TRBJ1-5,.,many,TGTGCCAGCAGCTTTGGTCAACAGCCCCAGCATTTT,CASSFGQQPQHF
TRBV28,TRBJ2-6,.,many,TGTGCCAGCAGTTATGGGGACCCAGGCTCTGGGGCCAACGTCCTGACTTTC,CASSYGDPGSGANVLTF
TRBV7-6,TRBJ2-2,.,many,TGTGCCAGCAGCCGGAGAGAAGCATTTTCTGCCGGGGAGCTGTTTTTT,CASSRREAFSAGELFF
TRBV4-3,TRBJ1-5,.,many,TGCGCCAGCAGCCCCACCACAACAGGACTCGAGGGCAATCAGCCCCAGCATTTT,CASSPTTTGLEGNQPQHF
TRBV5-1,TRBJ2-1,TRBD2,many,TGCGCCAGCAGCCCAACCGGGACTAGCGGGCCATGGGAGTTCTTC,CASSPTGTSGPWEFF
TRBV5-1,TRBJ2-5,.,many,TGCGCCAGCAGCTTGGGCGGGGCAGAAGAGACCCAGTACTTC,CASSLGGAEETQYF
TRBV5-5,TRBJ2-3,TRBD2,many,TGTGCCAGCAGCCCCGGGACTAGCGTCGGGTTCACAGATACGCAGTATTTT,CASSPGTSVGFTDTQYF
TRBV5-1,TRBJ2-7,TRBD1,many,TGCGCCAGCAGTCAAGCAGGGACAGGCGAGCAGTACTTC,CASSQAGTGEQYF
TRBV20-1,TRBJ2-3,TRBD1,many,TGCAGTGCTAGAGATCCGGACAGGGCGCGAACCCTAGCTTTCACAGATACGCAGTATTTT,CSARDPDRARTLAFTDTQYF
TRBV4-3,TRBJ2-5,TRBD2,many,TGCGCCAGCAGCCAAGCCCGGTGGCGGGGGGGGCAAGAGACCCAGTACTTC,CASSQARWRGGQETQYF
TRBV20-1,TRBJ1-4,.,many,TGCAGTGCCTCTCTCCAGGGATGGGATGAAAAACTGTTTTTT,CSASLQGWDEKLFF
TRBV29-1,TRBJ1-2,.,many,TGCAGCGTTGAAGATCCTGGCAGCCACACCTTC,CSVEDPGSHTF
TRBV29-1,TRBJ2-5,TRBD2,many,TGCAGCGTTGCGACTAGCGGGGGTAGCGGGACCCAGTACTTC,CSVATSGGSGTQYF
TRBV5-1,TRBJ2-3,.,many,TGCGCCAGCAGCTTTCTCCTGGCGGGAGATACGCAGTATTTT,CASSFLLAGDTQYF
TRBV2,TRBJ2-2,.,many,TGTGCCAGCGGCCCTCTTACCGGGGAGCTGTTTTTT,CASGPLTGELFF
TRBV2,TRBJ2-1,.,many,TGTGCCAGCAGGTCCTCAAACCCTAGCTCCTACAATGAGCAGTTCTTC,CASRSSNPSSYNEQFF
TRBV30,TRBJ1-1,.,many,TGTGCCTGGGAGGAGGACCTCGGAACTGAAGCTTTCTTT,CAWEEDLGTEAFF
TRBV5-1,TRBJ1-2,.,many,TGCGCCAGCAGCTTGGGACAGAACTATGGCTACACCTTC,CASSLGQNYGYTF
TRBV14,TRBJ2-4,.,many,TGTGCCAGCAGTGCCATAGACAGCTTTTTCCACATTCAGTACTTC,CASSAIDSFFHIQYF
TRBV25-1,TRBJ2-2,.,many,TGTGCCAGCAGTGAACCCCTGGGGAGGACCGGGGAGCTGTTTTTT,CASSEPLGRTGELFF
TRBV24-1,TRBJ2-1,TRBD1,many,TGTGCCACCAGAGAGACAGGGGTCGATGAGCAGTTCTTC,CATRETGVDEQFF
TRBV27,TRBJ2-7,TRBD1,many,TGTGCCAGCAGTTTAAGACAGGGTGTGTACGAGCAGTACTTC,CASSLRQGVYEQYF
TRBV4-1,TRBJ2-7,.,many,TGCGCCAGCAGCACGGCAACCTACGAGCAGTACTTC,CASSTATYEQYF
TRBV7-9,TRBJ2-7,.,.,TGTGCCACTGGACCGGCTACCGAAGATGCCTACGAGCAGTACTTC,CATGPATEDAYEQYF
TRBV6-5,TRBJ2-1,.,many,TGTGCCAGCAGTTACTCGAGACAGAGTTCCTACAATGAGCAGTTCTTC,CASSYSRQSSYNEQFF
TRBV5-1,TRBJ2-1,TRBD2,many,TGCGCCAGCAGCGCGGGACTAGCCGATGAGCAGTTCTTC,CASSAGLADEQFF
TRBV6-5,TRBJ2-3,TRBD2,many,TGTGCCAGCAGCGGGACTAGCGGAAACACAGATACGCAGTATTTT,CASSGTSGNTDTQYF
TRBV7-3,TRBJ1-1,.,many,TGTGCCAGCAGCCCGTCTCGTATCAACACTGAAGCTTTCTTT,CASSPSRINTEAFF
TRBV20-1,TRBJ2-2,.,many,TGCAGTGCTAGAGATCGTCCACAGTACACCGGGGAGCTGTTTTTT,CSARDRPQYTGELFF
TRBV30,TRBJ2-7,.,many,TGTGCCTGGAGTACCACCCTTAGCGGTCGCGAGCAGTACTTC,CAWSTTLSGREQYF
TRBV6-5,TRBJ2-1,.,few,TGTGCCAGCAGTTACCCTGGGAGTAAAGATGAGCAGTTCTTC,CASSYPGSKDEQFF